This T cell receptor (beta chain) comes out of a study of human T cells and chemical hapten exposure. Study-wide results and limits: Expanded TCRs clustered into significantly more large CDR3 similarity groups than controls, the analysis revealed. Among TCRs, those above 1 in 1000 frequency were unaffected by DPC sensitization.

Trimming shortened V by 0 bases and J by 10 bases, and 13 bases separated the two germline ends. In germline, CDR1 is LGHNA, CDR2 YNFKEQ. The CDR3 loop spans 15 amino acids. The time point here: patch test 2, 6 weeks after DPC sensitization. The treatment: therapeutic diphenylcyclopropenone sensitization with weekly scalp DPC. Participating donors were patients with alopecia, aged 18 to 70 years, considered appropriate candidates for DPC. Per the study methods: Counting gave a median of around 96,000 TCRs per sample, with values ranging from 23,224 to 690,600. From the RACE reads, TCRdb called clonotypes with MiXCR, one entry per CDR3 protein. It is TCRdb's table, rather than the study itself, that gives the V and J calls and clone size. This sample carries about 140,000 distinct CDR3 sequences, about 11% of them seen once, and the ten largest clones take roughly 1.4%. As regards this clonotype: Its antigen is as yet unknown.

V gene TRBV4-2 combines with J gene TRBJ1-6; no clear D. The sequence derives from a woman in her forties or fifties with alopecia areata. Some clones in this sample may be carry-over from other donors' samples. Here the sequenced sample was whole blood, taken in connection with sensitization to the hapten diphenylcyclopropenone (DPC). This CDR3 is CASSQDDSWRSPLHF. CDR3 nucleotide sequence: TGTGCCAGCAGCCAAGACGACTCGTGGAGATCACCCCTCCACTTT.